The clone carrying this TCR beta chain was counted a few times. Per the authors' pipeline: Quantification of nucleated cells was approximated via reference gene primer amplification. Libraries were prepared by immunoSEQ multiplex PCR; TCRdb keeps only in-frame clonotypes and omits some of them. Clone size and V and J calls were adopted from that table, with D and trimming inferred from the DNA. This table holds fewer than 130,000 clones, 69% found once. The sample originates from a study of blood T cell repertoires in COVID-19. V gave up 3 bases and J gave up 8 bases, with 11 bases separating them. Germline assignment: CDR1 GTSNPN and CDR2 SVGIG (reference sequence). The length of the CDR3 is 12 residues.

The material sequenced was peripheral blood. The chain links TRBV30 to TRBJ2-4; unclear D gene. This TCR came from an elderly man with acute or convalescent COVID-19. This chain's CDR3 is CAWRSYSDIQYF. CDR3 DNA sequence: TGTGCCTGGAGGTCCTACTCGGACATTCAGTACTTC.